This T cell receptor beta chain was obtained from a study of cytomegalovirus exposure and HLA in healthy donors. As for the study in general: Roughly 180 million T cells yielded roughly 120 million unique TCR beta sequences in earlier analysis.

13 Jbeta primers and 60 Vbeta primers were used for the PCR. As handled by the study authors: Later, tens of millions of unique TCR beta chains were counted in an analysis, and some 9.9 million of them were shared. Sequencing was performed with immunoSEQ multiplex PCR; in TCRdb, only in-frame clones are kept and a portion is missing. The V and J calls and clone size are taken from that table; D and trimming were inferred from the DNA. The sample includes 140,000 or so clones, approximately 70% of them seen just once. The V gene's germline CDR1 is LGHNA and CDR2 YNFKEQ. This CDR3 contains 14 residues. V shed 0 bases and J shed 5 bases, with 10 bases lying between them. Study-wide points: Sequencing depth roughly uniform across donors was assumed in presence/absence analyses. Most TCR sequences were seen very rarely across donors, but some public TCRs occurred in many.

This clone was counted between two and nine times. What it binds is unknown. The sequence came from a woman in her fifties or sixties in good health and CMV-seronegative. This chain links TRBV4-2 with TRBJ2-5; perhaps TRBD2 as D (5 bases). The sample was PBMCs. CDR3 loop: CASSQDQRGETQYF. Written as DNA, the CDR3 is TGTGCCAGCAGCCAAGATCAACGCGGGGAGACCCAGTACTTC.